The clone carrying this T cell receptor beta chain was recorded many times. The data were taken from a study of neurological immune-mediated disorders. TCRdb analysed the 5' RACE reads with MiXCR anew, one entry per CDR3 protein. Among 32,000 or so distinct CDR3 sequences listed, around 10% were seen once. Trimming took off 4 bases at V and 4 bases at J, with 8 bases between the two ends. From germline, CDR1 is SGHDN and CDR2 FVKESK. The CDR3 loop spans 12 amino acids. This TCR was sampled from a woman aged 55-69 years in good health. Sequenced: PBMCs. The chain is built from TRBV14 and TRBJ2-7; D gene uncertain. The CDR3 is CASSPSGYEQYF. Written as DNA, the CDR3 is TGTGCCAGCAGCCCGTCAGGTTACGAGCAGTACTTC. The entire variable domain, with the rest obtained from reference TRBV14 and TRBJ2-7, is as follows: EAGVTQFPSHSVIEKGQTVTLRCDPISGHDNLYWYRRVMGKEIKFLLHFVKESKQDESGMPNNRFLAERTGGTYSTLKVQPAELEDSGVYFCASSPSGYEQYFGPGTRLTVT.